The clone carrying this TCR delta chain was recorded a few times. The antigen remains undetermined. This entry comes from a study of Vδ1+ human thymocytes. The template was reverse-transcribed extracted RNA. Multiplex PCR used pooled V-gene forward primers and a constant-region reverse primer to amplify CDR3s. TCRdb re-identified clones in the multiplex PCR reads via CATT. The top ten clones hold roughly 0.5% of a sample with just under 55,000 delta-chain clones, roughly 15% of them seen once. Germline V gives CDR1 GEAIGNYY, CDR2 EKD. V shed 0 bases and J 8 bases; nucleotides not matched to a gene: 9. The CDR3 covers 16 residues. Study conclusions and caveats: Thymic TRG and TRD repertoires appeared highly polyclonal.

V usage is TRDV2 and J usage is TRDJ1; 12 nucleotides align to TRDD3. The sequence was collected from a boy younger than two who had congenital heart surgery. The sequencing input was Vdelta1+ gamma-delta thymocytes from the thymus. Noted subset: FACS-sorted CD3+ TCRalphabeta- TCRVdelta1+ TCRVdelta2- thymocytes. The CDR3 spells CACDTVKLGDTVKLIF. In DNA form, the CDR3 reads TGTGCCTGTGACACCGTAAAGCTGGGGGATACGGTAAAACTCATCTTT.